The present T cell receptor beta chain was sequenced within a study of CD8+ T cells in alopecia areata. Both peripheral blood and punch biopsies of lesional scalp skin were obtained from patients who had alopecia areata. CD4+ and CD8+ T cells were sorted from PBMCs. The sequencing template was cDNA reverse transcribed from extracted RNA. Sequenced by immunoSEQ multiplex PCR; TCRdb stores in-frame clones only, minus some. This sample has roughly 60,000 clones, with roughly 40% found just once. The CDR3 has 12 amino acids. Germline values: CDR1 SQVTM, CDR2 ANQGSEA. The ends were cut back, 7 bases at V and 1 base at J, with 11 bases in the middle.

The sample was NKG2D-low CD8+ T cells sorted from blood. The chain has TRBV29-1 and TRBJ2-7; tentatively, D is TRBD1 (5 bases). The TCR was taken from a human donor with alopecia areata. This chain's CDR3 is CSATDISYEQYF. The CDR3 DNA sequence: TGCAGCGCCACGGACATTTCCTACGAGCAGTACTTC.